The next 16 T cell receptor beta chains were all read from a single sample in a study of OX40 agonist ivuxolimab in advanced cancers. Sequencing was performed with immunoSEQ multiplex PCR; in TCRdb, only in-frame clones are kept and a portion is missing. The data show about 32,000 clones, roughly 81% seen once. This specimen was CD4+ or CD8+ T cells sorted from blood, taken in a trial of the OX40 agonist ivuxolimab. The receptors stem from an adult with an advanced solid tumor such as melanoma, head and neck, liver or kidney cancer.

The CDR3 loop is CASSTGDNQPQHF. The CDR3, as DNA: TGTGCCAGCAGCACAGGGGACAATCAGCCCCAGCATTTT. The chain employs TRBV28 and TRBJ1-5, with 7 bases aligning to TRBD1. The ends lost 6 bases at V and 3 bases at J; junction bases unmatched: 2. Germline CDR1 is MDHEN and CDR2 is SYDVKM. The CDR3 contains 13 residues.

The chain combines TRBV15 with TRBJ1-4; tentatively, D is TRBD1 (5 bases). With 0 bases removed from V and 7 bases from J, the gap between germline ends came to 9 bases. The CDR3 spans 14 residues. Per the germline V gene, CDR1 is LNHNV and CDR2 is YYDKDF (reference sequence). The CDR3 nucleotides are TGTGCCACCAGCAGAGAGGGGGTGGGTGAAAAACTGTTTTTT. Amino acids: CATSREGVGEKLFF.

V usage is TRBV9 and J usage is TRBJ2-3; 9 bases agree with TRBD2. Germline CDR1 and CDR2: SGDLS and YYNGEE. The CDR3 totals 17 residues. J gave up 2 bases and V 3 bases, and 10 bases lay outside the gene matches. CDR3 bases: TGTGCCAGCAGCGGAAGAGCGGGAGGCCGGGCCACAGATACGCAGTATTTT. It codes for CASSGRAGGRATDTQYF.

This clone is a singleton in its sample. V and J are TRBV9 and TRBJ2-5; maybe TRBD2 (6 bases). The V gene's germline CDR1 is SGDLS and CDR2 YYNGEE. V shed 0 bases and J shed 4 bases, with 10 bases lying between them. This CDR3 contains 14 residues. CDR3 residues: CASSVGRGGETQYF. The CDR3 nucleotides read TGTGCCAGCAGCGTAGGGCGGGGAGGAGAGACCCAGTACTTC. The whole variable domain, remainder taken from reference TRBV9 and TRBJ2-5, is DSGVTQTPKHLITATGQRVTLRCSPRSGDLSVYWYQQSLDQGLQFLIQYYNGEERAKGNILERFSAQQFPDLHSELNLSSLELGDSALYFCASSVGRGGETQYFGPGTRLLVL.

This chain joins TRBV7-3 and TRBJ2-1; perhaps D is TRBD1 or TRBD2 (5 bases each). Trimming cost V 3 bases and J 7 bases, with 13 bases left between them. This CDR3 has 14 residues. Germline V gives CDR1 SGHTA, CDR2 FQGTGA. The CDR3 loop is CASSFEGSRNEQFF. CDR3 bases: TGTGCCAGCAGCTTCGAGGGGTCCCGTAATGAGCAGTTCTTC.

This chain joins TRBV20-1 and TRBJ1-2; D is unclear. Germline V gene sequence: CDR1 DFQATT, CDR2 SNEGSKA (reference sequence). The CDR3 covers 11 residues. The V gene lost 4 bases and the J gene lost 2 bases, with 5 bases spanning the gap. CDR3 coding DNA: TGCAGTGCTACAGTAAACTATGGCTACACCTTC. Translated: CSATVNYGYTF.

CDR3 DNA sequence: TGTGCCAGCTCACCCTCTTCTGGGGCCCTGGGAGATACGCAGTATTTT. The encoded protein is CASSPSSGALGDTQYF. The rearrangement links TRBV18 to TRBJ2-3, with D tentatively TRBD1 (5 bases). CDR3 length: 16 residues. Germline loops: CDR1 KGHSH, CDR2 LQKENI. Trimming removed 3 bases from V and 5 bases from J, with 18 bases in between.

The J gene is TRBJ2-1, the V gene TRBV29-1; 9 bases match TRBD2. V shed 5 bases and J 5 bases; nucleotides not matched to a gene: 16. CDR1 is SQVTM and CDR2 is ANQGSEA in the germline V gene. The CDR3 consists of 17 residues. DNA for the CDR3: TGCAGCGTTCGTCTAGCGGGGCACACACTTCCCCACAATGAGCAGTTCTTC. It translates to CSVRLAGHTLPHNEQFF.

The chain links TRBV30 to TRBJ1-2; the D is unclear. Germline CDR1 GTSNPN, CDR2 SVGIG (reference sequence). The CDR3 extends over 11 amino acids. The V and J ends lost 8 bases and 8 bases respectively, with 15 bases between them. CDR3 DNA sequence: TGTGCCGGCCCCTTGTTGCGGGGCTACACCTTC. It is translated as CAGPLLRGYTF.

DNA of the CDR3: TGTGCCACGCGACCGGGACGGGCCTCTGGGGCCAACGTCCTGACTTTC. It translates to CATRPGRASGANVLTF. This chain uses TRBV27 with TRBJ2-6; TRBD1 or TRBD2 may be the D gene (5 bases each). CDR1 MNHEY and CDR2 SMNVEV come from the germline V gene (reference sequence). V was shortened by 10 bases and J by 0 bases, with 16 bases between the two germline ends. The CDR3 covers 16 residues. Drawing the rest from reference TRBV27 and TRBJ2-6, the complete variable domain is EAQVTQNPRYLITVTGKKLTVTCSQNMNHEYMSWYRQDPGLGLRQIYYSMNVEVTDKGDVPEGYKVSRKEKRNFPLILESPSPNQTSLYFCATRPGRASGANVLTFGAGSRLTVL.

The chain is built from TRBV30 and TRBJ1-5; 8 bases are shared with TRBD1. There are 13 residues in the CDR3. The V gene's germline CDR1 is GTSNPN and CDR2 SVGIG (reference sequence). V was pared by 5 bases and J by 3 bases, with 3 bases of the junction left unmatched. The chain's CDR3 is CAWDRGSNQPQHF. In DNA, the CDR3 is TGTGCCTGGGACAGGGGCTCCAATCAGCCCCAGCATTTT.

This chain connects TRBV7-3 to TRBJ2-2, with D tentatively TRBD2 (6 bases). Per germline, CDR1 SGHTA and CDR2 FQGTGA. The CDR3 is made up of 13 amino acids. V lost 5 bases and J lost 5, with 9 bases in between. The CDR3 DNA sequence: TGTGCCAGCAGCCGAAGCGGGACCGGGGAGCTGTTTTTT. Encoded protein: CASSRSGTGELFF.

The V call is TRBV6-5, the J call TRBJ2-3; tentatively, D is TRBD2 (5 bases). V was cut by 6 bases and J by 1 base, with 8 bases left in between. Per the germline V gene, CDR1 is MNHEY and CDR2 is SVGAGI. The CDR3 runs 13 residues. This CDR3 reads CASRSGGTDTQYF. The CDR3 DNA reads TGTGCCAGCAGATCCGGGGGCACAGATACGCAGTATTTT.

The CDR3 spells CASSRLQGDGTGELFF. For the CDR3, the DNA is TGTGCCAGCAGCCGGTTACAGGGAGATGGCACCGGGGAGCTGTTTTTT. The chain employs TRBV14 and TRBJ2-2, with a weak D call TRBD1 (6 bases). Germline CDR1 is SGHDN and CDR2 is FVKESK. There are 16 residues in the CDR3. V shed 4 bases and J shed 4 bases, with 16 bases lying between them.

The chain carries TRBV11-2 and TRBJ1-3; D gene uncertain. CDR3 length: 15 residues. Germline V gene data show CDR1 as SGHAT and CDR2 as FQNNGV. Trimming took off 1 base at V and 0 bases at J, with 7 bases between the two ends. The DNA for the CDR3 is TGTGCCAGCAGCTTAGCATCGGGCTCTGGAAACACCATATATTTT. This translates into CASSLASGSGNTIYF.

The CDR3 DNA is TGTGCCAGCAGCTTACTTTCAGGACCCGCGGGAACCGGGGAGCTGTTTTTT. This translates into CASSLLSGPAGTGELFF. The V call is TRBV7-3, the J call TRBJ2-2; possibly TRBD2 for D (6 bases). CDR3 length equals 17 residues. V lost 2 bases and J 5 bases, leaving 18 bases between the germline ends. Germline loops: CDR1 SGHTA, CDR2 FQGTGA.